One and the same sample provided the 9 T cell receptor beta chains below, sequenced in a study of blood T cells in healthy people across ages. A second PCR, run for about 7 to 11 cycles, used a sample-barcoded 5' primer plus a J-beta primer mix. TCRdb passed the 5' RACE reads through MiXCR, listing each CDR3 protein once. The data contain 1.5 million or so distinct CDR3 sequences, roughly 40% of them seen just once; the ten biggest clones take up 7.9%. Specimen: blood. The receptors here all came from a woman younger than 35 in good health.

The genes are TRBV20-1 and TRBJ2-1; D is perhaps TRBD1 (5 bases). The germline V gene has CDR1 DFQATT and CDR2 SNEGSKA (reference sequence). This CDR3 is 12 amino acids long. V was cut by 5 bases and J by 6 bases, with 11 bases left in between. The CDR3 spells CSAARQTNEQFF. The CDR3 DNA follows: TGCAGTGCTGCCCGACAGACCAATGAGCAGTTCTTC.

A few counts support this clonotype. The gene calls are TRBV7-4 and TRBJ2-7; D perhaps matches TRBD2 (5 bases). Germline V lookup: CDR1 SGHVT, CDR2 SQSDAQ. The CDR3 extends over 13 amino acids. V was clipped by 10 bases and J by 0 bases, with 13 bases between them. CDR3 nucleotide sequence: TGTGCCAACGGGATACGAAGCTCCTACGAGCAGTACTTC. Translated, it gives CANGIRSSYEQYF.

The J gene is TRBJ2-3, the V gene TRBV30, with 10 bases aligning to TRBD2. After removal of 1 base from V and 0 bases from J, the junction contained 7 bases not matched to a gene. Germline V lookup: CDR1 GTSNPN, CDR2 SVGIG (reference sequence). The CDR3 is 17 amino acids. For the CDR3, the DNA is TGTGCCTGGAGTGATCTAGCGGGGGTTTCTAGCACAGATACGCAGTATTTT. It translates to CAWSDLAGVSSTDTQYF.

With respect to this clonotype: This may be a read error: a much more frequent sequence differs by one nucleotide. The genes are TRBV28 and TRBJ2-1; D unresolved. The length of the CDR3 is 13 residues. Germline V lookup: CDR1 MDHEN, CDR2 SYDVKM. V dropped 4 bases and J dropped 6 bases, with 10 bases sitting between them. CDR3 loop: CASSWIGSNEQFF. In nucleotides, the CDR3 is TGTGCCAGCAGTTGGATAGGGTCCAATGAGCAGTTCTTC.

The chain uses TRBV5-5 and TRBJ1-5, with a tentative D call TRBD1 (6 bases). The V gene's germline CDR1 is SGHKS and CDR2 YYEKEE (reference sequence). V was clipped by 7 bases and J by 0 bases, with 14 bases between them. The CDR3 has 15 residues. CDR3 sequence (DNA): TGTGCCAGCCGACCGGGGGCGGGTAGCAATCAGCCCCAGCATTTT. It translates to CASRPGAGSNQPQHF.

The chain has TRBV25-1 and TRBJ2-7; no firm D call. The end of the DNA aligns better with TRBJ2-5, so the J call may be wrong. This CDR3 has 14 residues. Germline loops: CDR1 MGHDK, CDR2 SYGVNS. The CDR3 bases are TGTGCCAGCAGTGAAAATGGTTCCGGACAGACCCAGTACTTC. Protein product: CASSENGSGQTQYF.

The sample holds a few counts of this clonotype. The chain carries TRBV7-3 and TRBJ2-1, with D possibly TRBD2 on 5 matching bases. Trimming removed 1 base at V and 9 bases at J, with 16 bases between. There are 15 residues in the CDR3. The V gene's germline CDR1 is SGHTA and CDR2 FQGTGA. CDR3 protein: CASSLNWLASGEQFF. CDR3 DNA: TGTGCCAGCAGCTTAAATTGGCTAGCCTCGGGTGAGCAGTTCTTC.

To note about this clonotype: A read error is possible here, since a much larger clone lies one base away. This chain joins TRBV4-1 and TRBJ1-2; 7 nucleotides match TRBD1. Trimming at V came to 3 bases and at J to 1 base, leaving 8 bases not matched to a gene. The germline CDR1 and CDR2 sequences are MGHRA and YSYEKL. The CDR3 covers 16 residues. CDR3 amino acids: CASSHRKDRVNYGYTF. DNA for the CDR3: TGCGCCAGCAGCCACCGAAAAGACAGGGTTAACTATGGCTACACCTTC.

The rearrangement uses TRBV6-5 and TRBJ2-7; TRBD2 agrees at 7 bases. CDR3 size: 18 residues. CDR1 MNHEY and CDR2 SVGAGI come from the germline V gene. Trimming at V came to 0 bases and at J to 0 bases, leaving 11 bases not matched to a gene. The chain's CDR3 is CASSYSSPGGGTSYEQYF. In DNA form, the CDR3 reads TGTGCCAGCAGTTACTCCTCCCCGGGAGGAGGGACCTCCTACGAGCAGTACTTC.